Presented here are 12 T cell receptor beta chains from one specimen sequenced in a study of beta chain features in type 1 diabetes. Overall study results and limits: TCRB CDR3 length was moderately but significantly reduced in all four CD4+ subsets of Type 1 diabetes patients.

No cognate antigen is known for these TCRs. cDNA synthesis used the whole RNA isolate, giving expressed TCRB sequences. Libraries were prepared by immunoSEQ multiplex PCR; TCRdb keeps only in-frame clonotypes and omits some of them. Of roughly 260,000 clones listed, roughly 10% are singletons. Sequenced input: naive CD4+ T cells from blood. The receptors were gathered from a man aged 30 to 45 with type 1 diabetes.

This clone was observed a handful of times. The chain carries TRBV6-5 and TRBJ2-5, with 9 positions matching TRBD1. The V gene end was trimmed by 6 bases and the J gene end by 4 bases; junction bases not matched to a gene: 6. CDR1 MNHEY and CDR2 SVGAGI come from the germline V gene. CDR3 length equals 14 residues. The CDR3 coding sequence is TGTGCCAGCAGACACAGGGGGCCGGGAGAGACCCAGTACTTC. This gives the protein CASRHRGPGETQYF.

Remarks on this clone: This sample also contains other DNA sequences that code for the same CDR3. V gene TRBV15 combines with J gene TRBJ2-5, with a possible D match to TRBD1 (5 bases). The CDR3 sequence is 14 residues long. Germline values: CDR1 LNHNV, CDR2 YYDKDF (reference sequence). Between the trimmed V and J ends, which lost 0 bases and 2 bases, there was a span of 7 bases. The CDR3 is CATSRDQGQETQYF. The CDR3 nucleotides read TGTGCCACCAGCAGAGATCAGGGTCAAGAGACCCAGTACTTC.

The genes are TRBV27 and TRBJ2-5; the D gene is possibly TRBD1 (5 bases). The CDR3 sequence is 17 residues long. With 0 bases removed from V and 1 base from J, the gap between germline ends came to 15 bases. Per germline, CDR1 MNHEY and CDR2 SMNVEV (reference sequence). The CDR3 bases are TGTGCCAGCAGTTTATCGGCCAGGGCGGTGGTCCAAGAGACCCAGTACTTC. This translates into CASSLSARAVVQETQYF.

The chain links TRBV9 to TRBJ2-1; 9 bases map to TRBD1. The CDR3 consists of 15 residues. Trimming removed 5 bases from V and 3 bases from J; junction bases left unmatched: 6. Germline-derived CDR1 and CDR2 are SGDLS and YYNGEE. The CDR3 sequence: CASSEPGQGYNEQFF. CDR3 DNA: TGTGCCAGCAGTGAACCGGGACAGGGCTACAATGAGCAGTTCTTC.

The J gene is TRBJ2-5, the V gene TRBV7-3; the D gene is possibly TRBD1 (5 bases). Germline-derived CDR1 and CDR2 are SGHTA and FQGTGA. V lost 5 bases and J 1 base, leaving 8 bases between the germline ends. The CDR3 covers 13 residues. The CDR3 nucleotides read TGTGCCAGCAGCCGTGGGGCCCAAGAGACCCAGTACTTC. Translated: CASSRGAQETQYF.

This clone has ten or more counts. The chain joins TRBV18 to TRBJ2-5; D call uncertain. V lost 3 bases and J 7 bases, leaving 6 bases between the germline ends. Germline CDR1 is KGHSH and CDR2 is LQKENI. This CDR3 contains 11 residues. The DNA for the CDR3 is TGTGCCAGCTCACCGTCGGGGACCCAGTACTTC. Protein: CASSPSGTQYF.

The chain employs TRBV7-9 and TRBJ1-4, with a weak D call TRBD1 (6 bases). Trimming left V 5 bases short and J 5 bases short, with 15 bases between. There are 15 residues in the CDR3. Germline V gene sequence: CDR1 SEHNR, CDR2 FQNEAQ (reference sequence). The CDR3 DNA reads TGTGCCAGCAGCCTGACCGGACAGAACAATGAAAAACTGTTTTTT. The encoded protein is CASSLTGQNNEKLFF.

The V gene is TRBV11-2, the J gene TRBJ1-2; D gene unclear. Trimming cost V 2 bases and J 4 bases, with 8 bases left between them. The CDR3 sequence is 13 residues long. The germline V gene encodes CDR1 SGHAT and CDR2 FQNNGV. The CDR3 reads CASSLTLGYGYTF. The CDR3 DNA follows: TGTGCCAGCAGCTTAACCCTCGGCTATGGCTACACCTTC.

This clone appeared a few times. The chain employs TRBV7-9 and TRBJ2-1, with TRBD1 as a possible D gene (5 bases). V lost 1 base and J 4 bases, leaving 11 bases between the germline ends. CDR1 and CDR2 from the germline V gene are SEHNR and FQNEAQ (reference sequence). The CDR3 runs 15 residues. CDR3 nucleotide sequence: TGTGCCAGCAGCTTAGGTCAGGGCGCATACAATGAGCAGTTCTTC. Translation gives CASSLGQGAYNEQFF. Full variable domain (outside the CDR3, taken from reference TRBV7-9 and TRBJ2-1): DTGVSQNPRHKITKRGQNVTFRCDPISEHNRLYWYRQTLGQGPEFLTYFQNEAQLEKSRLLSDRFSAERPKGSFSTLEIQRTEQGDSAMYLCASSLGQGAYNEQFFGPGTRLTVL.

This clone was found a few times. This chain joins TRBV15 and TRBJ1-5; D is possibly TRBD1 (6 bases). Germline CDR1 and CDR2: LNHNV and YYDKDF (reference sequence). The CDR3 length is 17 residues. Trimming removed 1 base at V and 0 bases at J, with 13 bases between. CDR3 nucleotides: TGTGCCACCAGCAGAGGGACAGCGAGTTATAGCAATCAGCCCCAGCATTTT. It yields the protein CATSRGTASYSNQPQHF.

This clone was counted a few times. This CDR3 is CASSKGTSGPVETQYF. CDR3 sequence (DNA): TGTGCCAGCAGCAAGGGGACTAGCGGACCAGTAGAGACCCAGTACTTC. The chain carries TRBV11-3 and TRBJ2-5, with 11 bases identical to TRBD2. CDR1 and CDR2 (germline): SGHNT, YENEEA. The CDR3 runs 16 residues. J was trimmed by 4 bases and V by 5 bases; bases with no gene match: 9.

This clone was found a few times. Other DNA sequences in this specimen translate into the identical CDR3. The gene calls are TRBV9 and TRBJ2-5; D is undetermined. Germline CDR1 is SGDLS and CDR2 is YYNGEE. Trimming shortened V by 0 bases and J by 2 bases, and 5 bases separated the two germline ends. This CDR3 contains 13 residues. The CDR3 bases are TGTGCCAGCAGCGTAGCTAGTCAAGAGACCCAGTACTTC. This sequence encodes CASSVASQETQYF.